This T cell receptor beta chain derives from a study of CD8+ T cells in alopecia areata listed by TCRdb under 2018. Background on the whole study: Treated patients were enrolled in an open-label pilot trial of oral tofacitinib, 5 to 10 mg twice daily, for moderate-to-severe alopecia areata. Tofacitinib was administered for 6 to 18 months, and 6 months of follow-up off drug were then conducted to assess delayed response and recurrence. The SALT score, which quantifies the percentage of affected scalp surface area, was used to measure disease severity in treated patients. The study used high-throughput TCRbeta sequencing to examine T cell clonal expansion in alopecia areata, in both the C3H/HeJ mouse model and human patients. In humans, TCRbeta sequencing was performed on scalp tissue and on sorted CD4+ and CD8+ peripheral blood T cells from healthy controls and from patients with patchy or totalis/universalis alopecia areata. Biopsies were taken from tofacitinib-treated patients at baseline and again at 4 and 24 weeks into treatment, and several of those patients also had a later scalp biopsy. Scalp clonality was compared across normal scalp (n=4), patchy alopecia areata scalp (n=8), and alopecia totalis/universalis scalp (n=8). RNA was extracted with the PAXgene miRNA kit for fixed scalp, the miRNeasy kit for PBMCs, and the RNeasy kit for mouse skin. Amplification of TCRbeta CDR3 regions was done by immunoSEQ multiplex PCR using 35 Vbeta forward primers and 13 Jbeta reverse primers. What the study reported, not specific to this receptor: Lesional scalp, especially in alopecia totalis/universalis, showed higher clonality and more expanded CD8+ clones than normal scalp, suggesting antigenic drive. Shared TCR sequences between patients were less evident than in mice, which may be partly attributable to HLA diversity in the patient population. During tofacitinib treatment, many expanded lesional clones stuck around in both scalp and blood, and this persistence may partly explain why relapse happens after treatment is stopped. With tofacitinib, both scalp clonality and the number of expanded CD8+ clones among the top 100 scalp clones went down significantly. Because the treated cohort was small and included a single nonresponder, larger studies are needed to assess links between baseline CD8+ expansion and response. Unlike mouse skin, which is dominated by gammadelta T cells, normal human skin has resident alphabeta T cells that are also sequenced, and this complicates analysis of the scalp TCR repertoire.

The library was prepared using the immunoSEQ multiplex PCR assay. For TCR sequencing, RNA was extracted from every sample and reverse transcribed into cDNA to serve as template. SuperScript III was used to make first-strand cDNA, primed with a 2:1 mix of oligo-dT and random hexamers. A synthetic immune receptor repertoire was used to assess amplification bias, and residual bias was removed computationally. Processing in the source paper ran as follows. Raw reads were preprocessed for error removal, and CDR3 was defined according to IMGT conventions as running from the conserved cysteine to phenylalanine. Clonality was computed by normalizing Shannon entropy by log2 of the number of productive unique TCRs and subtracting the result from 1. Whether each scalp clone was CD4 or CD8 was inferred by checking scalp TCRbeta sequences against the CD4 and CD8 repertoires from sorted blood. Here the immuneACCESS table is served through TCRdb, limited to in-frame sequences with V and J called. Missing clones are a known gap in these copies; in checked studies unresolved V genes cover under half, and the rest lacks a known reason. The V and J calls and the clone size are those of that table, but D and trimming were determined from the DNA. Here the sample has 250,000 to 350,000 clones; about 62% occur a single time. The leading ten clones occupy 0.75% to 0.95% of the sample.

The sample's treatment or condition label, decoded: oral pan-JAK inhibitor, 5-10 mg twice daily. Peripheral blood and lesional scalp punch biopsies were obtained from patients with alopecia areata. PBMCs were isolated by density centrifugation and stained for CD3, CD4 and CD8, after which CD4+ and CD8+ T cells were sorted on a FACSAria. On this clone: Which antigen it targets is not known. The sample holds no much larger clone one base away, and base qualities are not on file.

V is cut by 4 bases and J by 6 bases, and the space between the germline ends is 22 bases. There are 16 amino acids in the CDR3, from cysteine to phenylalanine inclusive. Left in the record is the CDR3 DNA by itself, 48 bases read in frame from the first base. For CDR1 and CDR2, the germline V gene lists SGHRS and YFSETQ. The sequence was obtained from a human donor with alopecia areata. The chain links TRBV5-1 with TRBJ1-2, with the D gene call left open. Sequenced here: CD4+ T cells sorted from blood, sampled at week 52, from a patient treated with tofacitinib. The DNA reads TGCGCCAGCAGCCCGAATCTCGAATTAGGGCCGGATGGCTACACCTTC. This codes for CASSPNLELGPDGYTF.